These T cell receptor beta chains were read from a single sample in a study of blood T cell repertoires in COVID-19. This table comes from immunoSEQ multiplex PCR, and its TCRdb copy is limited to in-frame clones, with some not included. The sample holds fewer than 150,000 clones, around 80% seen once. The specimen sequenced was peripheral blood. These receptors were obtained from a woman aged 80 or over in a cohort sampled during active or convalescent COVID-19. Both conserved end residues are part of each CDR3. Fields, in order: V gene, J gene, D gene, clone size, CDR3 DNA, CDR3 protein. The D gene is left open where the match is weak. Clone sizes are given selectively: once, few, many, or a class where the clone is expanded.

TRBV7-9,TRBJ2-3,-,few,TGTGCCAGCAGCTTCATGGACACTTCAGATACGCAGTATTTT,CASSFMDTSDTQYF
TRBV5-1,TRBJ2-3,TRBD2,-,TGCGCCAGCAACAAGGCCCTAGCGGGGGGGACAGATACGCAGTATTTT,CASNKALAGGTDTQYF
TRBV7-3,TRBJ1-1,-,-,TGTGCCAGCAGCTTGTATGGCAGTTCACAAACCACTGAAGCTTTCTTT,CASSLYGSSQTTEAFF
TRBV5-6,TRBJ1-5,TRBD1,-,TGTGCCAGCAGCGTTACAGGGGTTTCGGGCAATCAGCCCCAGCATTTT,CASSVTGVSGNQPQHF
TRBV7-2,TRBJ2-5,-,-,TGTGCCAGCAGCTTGAGTAGTGGAGAGACCCAGTACTTC,CASSLSSGETQYF
TRBV29-1,TRBJ2-1,-,-,TGCAGCGGCAGGGCTGGTTACAATGAGCAGTTCTTC,CSGRAGYNEQFF
TRBV18,TRBJ1-1,-,-,TGTGCCAGCTCACTGGGGCAGAACACTGAAGCTTTCTTT,CASSLGQNTEAFF
TRBV6-5,TRBJ1-3,-,-,TGTGCCAGCAGTCGCCAATGGGCTACTGGAAACACCATATATTTT,CASSRQWATGNTIYF
TRBV5-4,TRBJ1-2,TRBD1,few,TGTGCCAGCAGCACCCGACAGGGGAGTCTAGGCTACACCTTC,CASSTRQGSLGYTF
TRBV5-1,TRBJ2-3,TRBD1,-,TGCGCCAGCAGCTTCGGGGACAGGGCGTCAGATACGCAGTATTTT,CASSFGDRASDTQYF
TRBV12-3/TRBV12-4,TRBJ1-1,-,-,TGTGCCAGCAGCCCCTTGAACACTGAAGCTTTCTTT,CASSPLNTEAFF
TRBV6-1,TRBJ1-2,-,-,TGTGCCAGCAGTGACAGATCCAACTATGGCTACACCTTC,CASSDRSNYGYTF
TRBV5-1,TRBJ2-2,-,-,TGCGCCAGCAGCACCCAGAGGGCCGGGGAGCTGTTTTTT,CASSTQRAGELFF
TRBV7-7,TRBJ2-5,TRBD1,once,TGTGCCAGCAGCCCAATAGGACAGGGAATTCCCCAAGAGACCCAGTACTTC,CASSPIGQGIPQETQYF
TRBV5-4,TRBJ1-1,-,-,TGTGCCAGCAGCTTGGGTTCGTTTACAGGGACGAACACTGAAGCTTTCTTT,CASSLGSFTGTNTEAFF
TRBV6-2/TRBV6-3,TRBJ2-1,TRBD2,few,TGTGCCAGCAGACCTCTGGCGGGGGGGCCCGCCTACAATGAGCAGTTCTTC,CASRPLAGGPAYNEQFF
TRBV2,TRBJ2-3,TRBD1,-,TGTGCCAGCAGCACACAGGGGGCGAGCACAGATACGCAGTATTTT,CASSTQGASTDTQYF
TRBV18,TRBJ1-5,-,once,TGTGCCAGCTCACCCGGTTCCCTATATAGCAATCAGCCCCAGCATTTT,CASSPGSLYSNQPQHF
TRBV14,TRBJ1-1,-,-,TGTGCCAGCAGCCGGGAGGGACGTGACACTGAAGCTTTCTTT,CASSREGRDTEAFF
TRBV15,TRBJ2-5,-,once,TGTGCCACCAGCAGTTATTTCTTCGAGACCCAGTACTTC,CATSSYFFETQYF
TRBV3-1/TRBV3-2,TRBJ1-2,-,-,TGTGCCAGCAGCCAACTGGGGGGAGGGGGCTACACCTTC,CASSQLGGGGYTF
TRBV5-4,TRBJ2-5,-,-,TGTGCCAGCAGCCCTCACGCGGGGATACGGAGGGAGACCCAGTACTTC,CASSPHAGIRRETQYF
TRBV9,TRBJ1-1,-,-,TGTGCCAGCAGCGTAATGGTGGGGGCCACTGAAGCTTTCTTT,CASSVMVGATEAFF
TRBV12-3/TRBV12-4,TRBJ1-1,-,-,TGTGCCAGCAGTTCGACAGAGAACACTGAAGCTTTCTTT,CASSSTENTEAFF
TRBV6-5,TRBJ1-1,-,-,TGTGCCAGCAGTCGGTCCTCGGGAATCCCAAATGAAGCTTTCTTT,CASSRSSGIPNEAFF
TRBV19,TRBJ1-5,TRBD1,-,TGTGCCAGTAGTACCGACAGGGGGCTGGGCAATCAGCCCCAGCATTTT,CASSTDRGLGNQPQHF
TRBV28,TRBJ2-5,TRBD1,-,TGTGCCAGCAGGACCGGGACAGCCGGGGAGACCCAGTACTTC,CASRTGTAGETQYF
TRBV19,TRBJ1-3,-,-,TGTGCCAGTAGTTTCTCCCACGACAGGACACCTGGAAACACCATATATTTT,CASSFSHDRTPGNTIYF
TRBV6-5,TRBJ2-3,-,-,TGTGCCAGCTTAAGTAATCAGGTCACAGATACGCAGTATTTT,CASLSNQVTDTQYF
TRBV5-1,TRBJ2-2,-,-,TGCGCCAGCACCCTCGGAACAGCCACCGGGGAGCTGTTTTTT,CASTLGTATGELFF
TRBV10-2,TRBJ2-6,-,-,TGCGCCAGCAGTGTTGGGGCAACTGGGGCCAACGTCCTGACTTTC,CASSVGATGANVLTF
TRBV6-2/TRBV6-3,TRBJ1-5,-,-,TGTGCCAGCAGCCGTCCGGGATTCCGGCAGCCCCAGCATTTT,CASSRPGFRQPQHF
TRBV10-2,TRBJ1-2,-,once,TGCGCCAGCAGAGATACAGGGAAAATCCTCTATGGCTACACCTTC,CASRDTGKILYGYTF
TRBV6-5,TRBJ2-1,TRBD2,-,TGTGCCAGCAGTTATTCTCGCAGCGGGGGCCACAATGAGCAGTTCTTC,CASSYSRSGGHNEQFF
TRBV2,TRBJ1-2,TRBD1,-,TGTGCCAGCAGCGAAGACAGGGACTATGGCTACACCTTC,CASSEDRDYGYTF
TRBV5-8,TRBJ1-1,TRBD1,-,TGTGCCAGCAGCTCACGGGACAGGGTCACTGAAGCTTTCTTT,CASSSRDRVTEAFF
TRBV5-4,TRBJ1-2,TRBD1,-,TGTGCCAGCAGCTACCGACAGGGCTATGGCTACACCTTC,CASSYRQGYGYTF
TRBV2,TRBJ2-1,TRBD2,-,TGTGCCAGCAGTGAAGCGGGACTAGCGGGGGTCTACAATGAGCAGTTCTTC,CASSEAGLAGVYNEQFF
TRBV7-8,TRBJ2-3,-,-,TGTGCCAGCAGCCCCATCACAGATACGCAGTATTTT,CASSPITDTQYF
TRBV6-6,TRBJ1-6,TRBD1,once,TGTGCCAGCAGCACAAACACAGGGGATTCACCCCTCCACTTT,CASSTNTGDSPLHF
TRBV6-6,TRBJ2-7,-,-,TGTGCCAGCAGTTTACAGGGCTACGAGCAGTACTTC,CASSLQGYEQYF
TRBV12-3/TRBV12-4,TRBJ2-2,-,-,TGTGCCAGCAGGTGGACAGTTACCGGGGAGCTGTTTTTT,CASRWTVTGELFF
TRBV28,TRBJ1-6,-,-,TGTGCCAGCAGTCCTACGGAGGGACCAGCCAATTCACCCCTCCACTTT,CASSPTEGPANSPLHF
TRBV5-1,TRBJ2-1,-,-,TGCGCCAGCAGCTTGGTGGGAGTTGGGCTCAGGAATGAGCAGTTCTTC,CASSLVGVGLRNEQFF
TRBV4-2,TRBJ2-1,TRBD2,-,TGTGCCAGCAGCCAAGAAGCTACTAGCGGGGGGAGGAATGAGCAGTTCTTC,CASSQEATSGGRNEQFF
TRBV7-2,TRBJ2-5,-,-,TGTGCCAGCAGCCTAGTAAATACAGGGTGGGAGACCCAGTACTTC,CASSLVNTGWETQYF
TRBV5-4,TRBJ2-3,TRBD2,-,TGTGCCAGCAGCTCCCTCCGGACTAGCGGGGGCTCTAGCACAGATACGCAGTATTTT,CASSSLRTSGGSSTDTQYF
TRBV27,TRBJ2-3,TRBD2,-,TGTGCCAGCAGCCCTATGCTAGCGGGGGGGCATACGCAGTATTTT,CASSPMLAGGHTQYF
TRBV19,TRBJ1-3,-,-,TGTGCCAGTAGTAGGGGGGGCAGGCCCTCTGGAAACACCATATATTTT,CASSRGGRPSGNTIYF
TRBV28,TRBJ1-5,TRBD1,few,TGTGCCAGCAGTTCCTCCGGGACAGGGGGGAGCAATCAGCCCCAGCATTTT,CASSSSGTGGSNQPQHF
TRBV10-3,TRBJ2-2,TRBD2,-,TGTGCCATCAGCGGAACTAGCGGGGGGGCACGCACCGGGGAGCTGTTTTTT,CAISGTSGGARTGELFF
TRBV5-1,TRBJ2-6,TRBD2,-,TGCGCCAGCAGCTCACTGGGGCGGGAGGAGGGGGCCAACGTCCTGACTTTC,CASSSLGREEGANVLTF
TRBV30,TRBJ1-2,TRBD1,-,TGTGCCTGGACGGACAGGAGGTACCTTAACTATGGCTACACCTTC,CAWTDRRYLNYGYTF
TRBV24-1,TRBJ1-5,-,once,TGTGCCACCAGTGATGGAGCCTCCAATCAGCCCCAGCATTTT,CATSDGASNQPQHF
TRBV21-1,TRBJ1-3,-,once,TGTGCCAGCAGCAAAGCTATTAGACTGAGCTCTGGAAACACCATATATTTT,CASSKAIRLSSGNTIYF
TRBV29-1,TRBJ1-2,-,-,TGCAGCGTTTCGGCAGGCACCTATGGCTACACCTTC,CSVSAGTYGYTF
TRBV29-1,TRBJ2-7,-,-,TGCAGCGTTGAAGGTCAGGGGGGCTCCTACGAGCAGTACTTC,CSVEGQGGSYEQYF